These T cell receptor beta chains were read from a single sample in a study of T cells in localized non-small cell lung cancer. Method: immunoSEQ multiplex PCR; TCRdb's copy keeps in-frame clones and lacks some. The sample lists around 35,000 clones; 93% were seen once. Sequencing used peripheral blood, obtained before any cancer treatment. The source of these receptors is a female donor over 55 with stage I lung adenocarcinoma. Both conserved end residues are part of each CDR3. D genes are given only for firm matches. Not all rows give a size; the values are once, few, many and, for expanded clones, a class.

j_call clone_size v_call d_call cdr3_aa cdr3_nt
TRBJ1-1 . TRBV5-8 TRBD1 CASSLRTGGLGQAFF TGTGCCAGCAGCCTGAGAACAGGGGGCTTGGGGCAGGCTTTCTTT
TRBJ1-1 . TRBV18 TRBD1 CASSRQGVNTEAFF TGTGCCAGCTCACGACAGGGAGTGAACACTGAAGCTTTCTTT
TRBJ1-5 . TRBV9 . CASSVSQEGPQHF TGTGCCAGCAGCGTAAGCCAGGAGGGGCCCCAGCATTTT
TRBJ1-1 . TRBV10-2 . CASSEDSVRTEAFF TGCGCCAGCAGTGAAGACTCTGTGAGGACTGAAGCTTTCTTT
TRBJ1-5 . TRBV10-1 TRBD1 CASSEGGSNQPQHF TGCGCCAGCAGTGAAGGGGGCAGCAATCAGCCCCAGCATTTT
TRBJ2-5 . TRBV2 . CASKGQPQETQYF TGTGCCAGCAAGGGGCAGCCCCAAGAGACCCAGTACTTC
TRBJ1-1 once TRBV27 . CASSLEGGEAFF TGTGCCAGCAGTTTAGAAGGGGGTGAAGCTTTCTTT
TRBJ2-5 . TRBV5-1 TRBD1 CASRPGTASQETQYF TGCGCCAGCAGACCCGGGACAGCCAGCCAAGAGACCCAGTACTTC
TRBJ1-2 . TRBV25-1 TRBD1 CASSEQGAGYKGYGYTF TGTGCCAGCAGTGAACAGGGGGCGGGATATAAGGGGTATGGCTACACCTTC
TRBJ1-4 once TRBV9 . CASSSRQDLSATNEKLFF TGTGCCAGCAGCTCCAGACAGGACCTCTCTGCAACTAATGAAAAACTGTTTTTT
TRBJ2-2 . TRBV5-1 . CASAFGAGELFF TGCGCCAGCGCCTTTGGGGCCGGGGAGCTGTTTTTT
TRBJ2-1 . TRBV11-3 . CASRGKAPYEQFF TGTGCCAGCAGAGGAAAAGCCCCATATGAGCAGTTCTTC
TRBJ2-1 . TRBV29-1 TRBD2 CSVDGTSGGAGNEQFF TGCAGCGTTGACGGTACTAGCGGGGGAGCGGGCAATGAGCAGTTCTTC
TRBJ1-1 . TRBV28 TRBD1 CASSSGQGAKAFF TGTGCCAGCAGTTCCGGACAGGGGGCAAAGGCTTTCTTT
TRBJ2-6 . TRBV5-1 . CASIDLQSGANVLTF TGCGCCAGCATCGACTTGCAATCTGGGGCCAACGTCCTGACTTTC
TRBJ1-1 . TRBV18 TRBD1 CASSPARGPGTEAFF TGTGCCAGCTCACCGGCCAGGGGGCCCGGCACTGAAGCTTTCTTT
TRBJ1-1 . TRBV5-4 . CASSLEAGVNTEAFF TGTGCCAGCAGCTTGGAGGCGGGGGTGAACACTGAAGCTTTCTTT
TRBJ1-2 once TRBV6-5 . CASSRVGIQNGYTF TGTGCCAGCAGCCGCGTAGGGATTCAGAATGGCTACACCTTC
TRBJ2-7 . TRBV18 TRBD1 CASSLDRGQGEQYF TGTGCCAGCTCACTTGACAGGGGGCAGGGCGAGCAGTACTTC
TRBJ1-5 once TRBV28 . CASSLPIPNQPQHF TGTGCCAGCAGTTTACCGATCCCCAATCAGCCCCAGCATTTT
TRBJ2-1 . TRBV14 . CASSPQDPARDEQFF TGTGCCAGCAGCCCCCAAGATCCCGCAAGGGATGAGCAGTTCTTC
TRBJ2-7 . TRBV11-3 TRBD2 CASSPTSGATYEQYF TGTGCCAGCAGCCCCACTAGCGGTGCAACCTACGAGCAGTACTTC
TRBJ2-7 . TRBV11-2 TRBD1 CASSSGQGTEQYF TGTGCCAGCAGCTCAGGACAGGGGACCGAGCAGTACTTC
TRBJ1-1 . TRBV6-6 . CASSYSGATNTEAFF TGTGCCAGCAGTTACTCGGGTGCCACGAACACTGAAGCTTTCTTT
TRBJ1-2 . TRBV4-3 . CASSQDGGYGYTF TGCGCCAGCAGCCAAGATGGCGGCTATGGCTACACCTTC
TRBJ2-1 few TRBV11-3 . CASSLGSVDEQFF TGTGCCAGCAGCTTAGGGTCAGTAGATGAGCAGTTCTTC
TRBJ1-3 . TRBV5-6 . CASSLWGGWSGNTIYF TGTGCCAGCAGCTTGTGGGGGGGCTGGTCTGGAAACACCATATATTTT
TRBJ2-3 . TRBV5-6 TRBD2 CASSSTSPAQYF TGTGCCAGCAGCTCGACTAGCCCGGCGCAGTATTTT
TRBJ1-3 once TRBV9 TRBD1 CASSGTGTGFISGNTIYF TGTGCCAGCAGCGGTACCGGGACAGGCTTTATTTCTGGAAACACCATATATTTT
TRBJ1-2 . TRBV5-4 TRBD1 CASSLRGSITYGYTF TGTGCCAGCAGCCTCAGGGGGAGTATCACATATGGCTACACCTTC
TRBJ1-2 . TRBV5-1 . CASSLERPDGYTF TGCGCCAGCAGCTTGGAACGTCCGGATGGCTACACCTTC
TRBJ2-5 . TRBV5-4 . CASSLAWREQETQYF TGTGCCAGCAGCTTGGCCTGGAGGGAACAAGAGACCCAGTACTTC
TRBJ1-1 . TRBV30 . CAWDQNWGGRDTEAFF TGTGCCTGGGACCAAAACTGGGGGGGCAGGGACACTGAAGCTTTCTTT
TRBJ2-3 . TRBV15 TRBD1 CATSVQGSGTDTQYF TGTGCCACCAGCGTACAGGGGTCCGGCACAGATACGCAGTATTTT
TRBJ2-5 . TRBV5-1 . CASSLAGDRETQYF TGCGCCAGCAGCTTGGCAGGGGATCGGGAGACCCAGTACTTC
TRBJ2-7 . TRBV28 . CASSPPGSYSYEQYF TGTGCCAGCAGTCCTCCGGGCAGCTACTCCTACGAGCAGTACTTC
TRBJ2-3 . TRBV2 . CASSAGSHSTDTQYF TGTGCCAGCAGTGCGGGATCTCATAGCACAGATACGCAGTATTTT
TRBJ2-1 . TRBV5-8 . CASSFYNEQFF TGTGCCAGCAGCTTTTACAATGAGCAGTTCTTC